This T cell receptor beta chain was retrieved from a study of blood T cell repertoires in COVID-19 (dated by TCRdb to 2020 to 2022). With respect to the entire study: The collaborator samples originated in the United States, Italy and Spain and spanned the acute and convalescent phases of COVID-19. The prospective study material was composed of cDNA or gDNA derived from T cells, B-cell-depleted T cells, or PBMCs. Deeply sampled blood TCRbeta repertoires from subjects exposed to, actively infected with, or recovered from COVID-19 were included in the dataset. A freely available public database, intended as a resource for researchers studying the immune response to SARS-CoV-2, is where the repertoires were released. The samples were drawn from two sources: the first 160 participants of the ongoing ImmuneRACE study, and 1,254 subjects contributed by 6 global collaborators. Nearly every sample came with metadata listing a de-identified subject ID, COVID-19 status, age in years and sex. Where available, HLA class I and class II types were obtained from metadata supplied by the sample provider rather than from assay-based typing.

For this clone: Its antigen is unknown. Per-nucleotide qualities are absent, and no much larger clonotype sits a single base away.

The CDR3 numbers 14 residues from cysteine through phenylalanine. Only the CDR3 part of the read is kept: 42 bases, read in frame from the first base. The V end loses 4 bases and the J end loses 4 bases, and a stretch of 12 bases separates them. The germline V gene yields MNHEY for CDR1 and SVGEGT for CDR2. On the study overall, not on this receptor specifically: Clinical and demographic metadata were provided uncurated, with the amount varying by source and participant.

TCRbeta CDR3 regions were amplified from genomic DNA using the immunoSEQ Assay, a bias-controlled multiplex PCR. The authors' analysis ran thus. Within the assay, amplification of reference gene primers was used to estimate how many nucleated cells each sample contained. Sequence reads were collapsed and filtered to measure the absolute abundance of every unique TCRbeta CDR3 rearrangement. For each sample, productive Simpson clonality was calculated by taking the square root of Simpson's diversity index across productive rearrangements. The table comes from immuneACCESS by way of TCRdb, which keeps in-frame sequences with V and J called. Part of the clones is missing from these tables; in studies checked, under half for an unresolved V gene and the rest for unknown reasons. V and J calls and clone size are as listed in that table; D and trimming were resolved from the DNA. Counted in this sample were some 45,000 clones; less than 90% of them appeared once. Just over 9% of the sample comes from the top ten.

Whole blood was collected in K2EDTA tubes by collaborating institutions according to the institutions' own protocols. For TCRbeta analysis, collaborator samples were shipped as frozen whole blood, as isolated PBMCs, or as DNA extracted from either sample type. Material: peripheral blood. Recombination connected TRBV6-2 or TRBV6-3 to TRBJ2-3; a tentative D match to TRBD2 spans 6 bases. This clonotype originated in a human donor in a cohort sampled during active COVID-19. At the DNA level, the sequence is TGTGCCAGCAGTTTGGAGGGGTCGGCAGATACGCAGTATTTT. This encodes CASSLEGSADTQYF.